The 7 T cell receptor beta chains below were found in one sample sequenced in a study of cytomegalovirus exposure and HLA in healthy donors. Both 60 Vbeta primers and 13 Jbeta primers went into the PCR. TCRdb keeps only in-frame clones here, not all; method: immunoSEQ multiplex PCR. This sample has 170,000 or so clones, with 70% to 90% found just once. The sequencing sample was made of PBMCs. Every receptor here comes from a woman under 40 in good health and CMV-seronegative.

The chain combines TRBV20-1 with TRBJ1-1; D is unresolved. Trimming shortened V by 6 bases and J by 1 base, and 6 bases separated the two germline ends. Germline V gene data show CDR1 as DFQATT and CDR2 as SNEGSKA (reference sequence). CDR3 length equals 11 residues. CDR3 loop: CSALRNTEAFF. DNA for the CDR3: TGCAGTGCCCTAAGGAACACTGAAGCTTTCTTT.

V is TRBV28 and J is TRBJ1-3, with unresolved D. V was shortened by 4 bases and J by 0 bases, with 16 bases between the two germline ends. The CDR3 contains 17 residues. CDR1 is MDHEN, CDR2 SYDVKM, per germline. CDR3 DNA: TGTGCCAGCAGTTCCCCTCTGGGCGGGCCCTCTGGAAACACCATATATTTT. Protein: CASSSPLGGPSGNTIYF.

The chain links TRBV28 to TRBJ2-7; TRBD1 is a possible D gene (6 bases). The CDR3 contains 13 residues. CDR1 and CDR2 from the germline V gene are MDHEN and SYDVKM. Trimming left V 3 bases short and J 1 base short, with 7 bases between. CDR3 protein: CASSFQGSYEQYF. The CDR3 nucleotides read TGTGCCAGCAGTTTCCAGGGGTCCTACGAGCAGTACTTC.

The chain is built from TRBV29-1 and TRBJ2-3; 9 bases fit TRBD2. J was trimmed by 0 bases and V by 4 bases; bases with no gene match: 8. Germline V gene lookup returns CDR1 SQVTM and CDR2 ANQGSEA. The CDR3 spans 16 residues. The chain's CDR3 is CSVGLAGIASTDTQYF. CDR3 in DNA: TGCAGCGTTGGGCTAGCGGGGATTGCTAGCACAGATACGCAGTATTTT.

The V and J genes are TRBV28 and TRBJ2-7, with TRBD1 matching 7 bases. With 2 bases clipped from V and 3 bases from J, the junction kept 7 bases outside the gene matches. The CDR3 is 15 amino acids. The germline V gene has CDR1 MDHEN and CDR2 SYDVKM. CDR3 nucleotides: TGTGCCAGCAGTTTACGACAGGGCTCGTACTACGAGCAGTACTTC. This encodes CASSLRQGSYYEQYF.

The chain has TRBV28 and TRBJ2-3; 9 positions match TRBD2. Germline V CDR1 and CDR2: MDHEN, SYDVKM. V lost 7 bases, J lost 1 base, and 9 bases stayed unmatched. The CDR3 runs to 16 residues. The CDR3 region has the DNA TGTGCCAGCAAATGGCGGGAGGGCCGACGCACAGATACGCAGTATTTT. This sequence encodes CASKWREGRRTDTQYF.

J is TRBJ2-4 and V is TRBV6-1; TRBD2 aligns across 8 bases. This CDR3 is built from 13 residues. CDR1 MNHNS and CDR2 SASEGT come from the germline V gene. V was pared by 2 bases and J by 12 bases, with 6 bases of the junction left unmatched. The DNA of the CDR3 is TGTGCCAGCAGTGAACCGGGACTAGACAGTCAGTACTTC. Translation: CASSEPGLDSQYF.